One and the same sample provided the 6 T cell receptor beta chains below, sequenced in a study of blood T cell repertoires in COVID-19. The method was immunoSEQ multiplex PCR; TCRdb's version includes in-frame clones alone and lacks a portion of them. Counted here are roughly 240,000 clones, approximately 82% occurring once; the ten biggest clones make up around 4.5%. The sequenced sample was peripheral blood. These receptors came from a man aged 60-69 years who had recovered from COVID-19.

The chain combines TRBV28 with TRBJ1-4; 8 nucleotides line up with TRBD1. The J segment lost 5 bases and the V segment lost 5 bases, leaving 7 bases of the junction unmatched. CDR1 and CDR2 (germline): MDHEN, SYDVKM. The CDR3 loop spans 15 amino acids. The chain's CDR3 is CASSGWDRSNEKLFF. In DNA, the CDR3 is TGTGCCAGCAGTGGGTGGGACAGGTCAAATGAAAAACTGTTTTTT. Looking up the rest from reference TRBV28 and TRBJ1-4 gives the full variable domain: DVKVTQSSRYLVKRTGEKVFLECVQDMDHENMFWYRQDPGLGLRLIYFSYDVKMKEKGDIPEGYSVSREKKERFSLILESASTNQTSMYLCASSGWDRSNEKLFFGSGTQLSVL.

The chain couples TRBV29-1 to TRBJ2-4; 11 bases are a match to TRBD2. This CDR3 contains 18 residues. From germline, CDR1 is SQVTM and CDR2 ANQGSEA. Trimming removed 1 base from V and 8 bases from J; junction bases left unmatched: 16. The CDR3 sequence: CSVEGVTSGGLGLYIQYF. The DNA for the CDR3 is TGCAGCGTTGAAGGGGTTACTAGCGGGGGATTAGGGTTGTACATTCAGTACTTC.

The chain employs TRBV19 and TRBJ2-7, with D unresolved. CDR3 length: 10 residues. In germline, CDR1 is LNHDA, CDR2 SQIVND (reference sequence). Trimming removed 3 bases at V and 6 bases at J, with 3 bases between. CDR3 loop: CASSICEQYF. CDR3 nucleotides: TGTGCCAGTAGTATCTGCGAGCAGTACTTC.

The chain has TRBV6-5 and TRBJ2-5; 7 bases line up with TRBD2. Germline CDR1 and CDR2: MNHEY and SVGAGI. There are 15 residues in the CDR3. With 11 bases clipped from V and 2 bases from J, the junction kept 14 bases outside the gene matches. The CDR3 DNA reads TGTGCCGGATCCAGCGGCGGGAGTGGGCAAGAGACCCAGTACTTC. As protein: CAGSSGGSGQETQYF.

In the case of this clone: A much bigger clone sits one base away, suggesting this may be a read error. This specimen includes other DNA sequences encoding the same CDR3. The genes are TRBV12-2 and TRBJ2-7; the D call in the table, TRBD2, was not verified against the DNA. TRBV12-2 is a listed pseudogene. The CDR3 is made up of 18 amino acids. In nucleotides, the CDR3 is TGTGCAAGTCGCTTTTTCAGTCCTGCGGAGTTTTTCATCCACGAGCAGTACTTC. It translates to CASRFFSPAEFFIHEQYF.

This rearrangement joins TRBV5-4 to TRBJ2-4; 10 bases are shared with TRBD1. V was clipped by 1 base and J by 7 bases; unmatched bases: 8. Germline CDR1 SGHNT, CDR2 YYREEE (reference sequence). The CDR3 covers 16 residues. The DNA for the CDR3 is TGTGCCAGCAGCTTGATGCGACCGGGACAGGGGAACATTCAGTACTTC. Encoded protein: CASSLMRPGQGNIQYF. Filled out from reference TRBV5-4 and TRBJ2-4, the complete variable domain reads ETGVTQSPTHLIKTRGQQVTLRCSSQSGHNTVSWYQQALGQGPQFIFQYYREEENGRGNFPPRFSGLQFPNYSSELNVNALELDDSALYLCASSLMRPGQGNIQYFGAGTRLSVL.